These T cell receptor beta chains were read from a single sample in a study of OX40 agonist ivuxolimab in advanced cancers. Libraries were prepared by immunoSEQ multiplex PCR; TCRdb keeps only in-frame clonotypes and omits some of them. The sample records roughly 34,000 clones, more than 60% being singletons. The sample here was CD4+ or CD8+ T cells sorted from blood, taken in a trial of the OX40 agonist ivuxolimab. Every receptor here comes from an adult with an advanced solid tumor such as melanoma, head and neck, liver or kidney cancer. CDR3s include the opening cysteine and the closing phenylalanine or tryptophan. The D gene is left open where the match is weak. Clone size is not always given. Where it is, it says once, few, many or a class for expanded clones.

V gene: TRBV7-6; D gene: .; J gene: TRBJ1-1; clone size: few; CDR3 DNA: TGTGCCAGCAGCTTACAGGCCAGAATGAACACTGAAGCTTTCTTT; CDR3 protein: CASSLQARMNTEAFF
V gene: TRBV5-6; D gene: .; J gene: TRBJ2-1; clone size: .; CDR3 DNA: TGTGCCAGCAGCTTGGAGGCAGGGATGGACAATGAGCAGTTCTTC; CDR3 protein: CASSLEAGMDNEQFF
V gene: TRBV25-1; D gene: .; J gene: TRBJ1-1; clone size: .; CDR3 DNA: TGTGCCAGCAGTGAATCTTGGGGCCACACTGAAGCTTTCTTT; CDR3 protein: CASSESWGHTEAFF
V gene: TRBV6-5; D gene: .; J gene: TRBJ2-7; clone size: .; CDR3 DNA: TGTGCCAGCAGTTCCTTCGACAGTAGGGACGAGCAGTACTTC; CDR3 protein: CASSSFDSRDEQYF
V gene: TRBV19; D gene: .; J gene: TRBJ2-5; clone size: .; CDR3 DNA: TGTGCCAGTAGTATCGGGCAGGGGATCCAAGAGACCCAGTACTTC; CDR3 protein: CASSIGQGIQETQYF
V gene: TRBV5-5; D gene: .; J gene: TRBJ1-6; clone size: .; CDR3 DNA: TGTGCCAGCACCTTCTCGGACAGCTCCTATAATTCACCCCTCCACTTT; CDR3 protein: CASTFSDSSYNSPLHF
V gene: TRBV2; D gene: TRBD1; J gene: TRBJ2-7; clone size: once; CDR3 DNA: TGTGCCAGCAGTGAAGGGACAGGGAACCGGCAGTACTTC; CDR3 protein: CASSEGTGNRQYF
V gene: TRBV10-3; D gene: .; J gene: TRBJ2-2; clone size: .; CDR3 DNA: TGTGCCATCAGTGAGATGGGCAGGGGTAACACCGGGGAGCTGTTTTTT; CDR3 protein: CAISEMGRGNTGELFF
V gene: TRBV30; D gene: TRBD1; J gene: TRBJ1-1; clone size: .; CDR3 DNA: TGTGCCTGGAGTAGCCAAGGAGTCGGGACAGGGGGAACTGAAGCTTTCTTT; CDR3 protein: CAWSSQGVGTGGTEAFF
V gene: TRBV6-1; D gene: .; J gene: TRBJ1-2; clone size: few; CDR3 DNA: TGTGCCAGCAGTGAGAGGTTGATAAAAGGGTTTGATGGCTACACCTTC; CDR3 protein: CASSERLIKGFDGYTF
V gene: TRBV6-4; D gene: .; J gene: TRBJ1-1; clone size: .; CDR3 DNA: TGTGCCAGCAGTGTGGACGGACTCAACACTGAAGCTTTCTTT; CDR3 protein: CASSVDGLNTEAFF
V gene: TRBV4-2; D gene: TRBD1; J gene: TRBJ2-7; clone size: .; CDR3 DNA: TGTGCCAGCAGCCTACGACAGGGAACGGGCGAGCAGTACTTC; CDR3 protein: CASSLRQGTGEQYF
V gene: TRBV19; D gene: .; J gene: TRBJ1-1; clone size: .; CDR3 DNA: TGTGCCAGTAGTATCCCCCGAAAAGACTCCACTCAGGACGCTTTCTTT; CDR3 protein: CASSIPRKDSTQDAFF
V gene: TRBV19; D gene: .; J gene: TRBJ1-1; clone size: .; CDR3 DNA: TGTGCCAGTAGTATTCGGTCCCAGGGGCGCTCTTTCGGGGGTGAAGCTTTCTTT; CDR3 protein: CASSIRSQGRSFGGEAFF
V gene: TRBV15; D gene: TRBD2; J gene: TRBJ2-5; clone size: .; CDR3 DNA: TGTGCCACCAGCCCCGGAGGGACTAGTAAGGAGACCCAGTACTTC; CDR3 protein: CATSPGGTSKETQYF
V gene: TRBV19; D gene: .; J gene: TRBJ1-2; clone size: .; CDR3 DNA: TGTGCCAGTAAAGAGAGACCTAGGGACGGCTATGGCTACACCTTC; CDR3 protein: CASKERPRDGYGYTF